The 15 T cell receptor beta chains presented below share a single source sample, sequenced in a study of technical replicates of blood from a handful of donors. Generated by immunoSEQ multiplex PCR, the TCRdb table keeps only in-frame clones and is missing some. The sample holds approximately 79,000 clones, approximately 97% seen once. The material sequenced was T cells isolated from PBMCs. The receptors stem from a human donor in good health.

This clone was counted once. The chain carries TRBV19 and TRBJ1-5; 10 positions match TRBD1. The CDR3 runs to 15 residues. With 2 bases clipped from V and 6 bases from J, the junction kept 4 bases outside the gene matches. The germline gives CDR1 LNHDA, CDR2 SQIVND (reference sequence). As DNA, the CDR3 is TGTGCCAGTAGTATAATGGGGGACAGGGGTCAGCCCCAGCATTTT. Translated, it gives CASSIMGDRGQPQHF.

J is TRBJ1-1 and V is TRBV19, with 9 bases identical to TRBD1. Trimming took 4 bases from V and 11 from J; bases not matched to a gene: 8. Germline V gene lookup returns CDR1 LNHDA and CDR2 SQIVND (reference sequence). CDR3 size: 13 residues. CDR3 bases: TGTGCCAGTAGTACCACAGGGGGCAGTGGGGCTTTCTTT. Its protein is CASSTTGGSGAFF.

The chain's CDR3 is CATYDYSTDTQYF. In nucleotides, the CDR3 is TGTGCCACCTATGACTACTCCACAGATACGCAGTATTTT. The rearrangement links TRBV27 to TRBJ2-3; TRBD2 might be the D (5 bases). V was cut by 10 bases and J by 2 bases, with 13 bases left in between. Germline loops: CDR1 MNHEY, CDR2 SMNVEV (reference sequence). This CDR3 spans 13 amino acids.

The chain links TRBV10-3 to TRBJ1-1, with TRBD1 matching over 8 bases. V was clipped by 0 bases and J by 4 bases; unmatched bases: 1. Germline V gene lookup returns CDR1 ENHRY and CDR2 SYGVKD. The CDR3 loop spans 14 amino acids. CDR3 DNA sequence: TGTGCCATCAGTGAGTCCCAGGGGGCCACTGAAGCTTTCTTT. Translating gives CAISESQGATEAFF.

The chain is built from TRBV9 and TRBJ1-6; 8 bases are a match to TRBD1. J lost 10 bases, V lost 1 base, and 7 bases had no gene match. CDR1 and CDR2 from the germline V gene are SGDLS and YYNGEE. The CDR3 is 15 residues long. The CDR3 loop reads CASSVSGGDVSPLHF. As DNA, the CDR3 is TGTGCCAGCAGCGTATCAGGGGGCGATGTGTCACCCCTCCACTTT.

The chain combines TRBV13 with TRBJ2-1; 7 bases match TRBD2. Germline trimming cut 1 base from V and 8 bases from J; bases unmatched to any gene: 2. The CDR3 is 13 amino acids. The V gene's germline CDR1 is PRHDT and CDR2 FYEKMQ (reference sequence). For the CDR3, the DNA is TGTGCCAGCAGCTTAGATGGGGGGGATGAGCAGTTCTTC. Protein: CASSLDGGDEQFF.

V usage is TRBV4-1 and J usage is TRBJ2-4, with TRBD1 identical over 7 bases. Germline V gives CDR1 MGHRA, CDR2 YSYEKL. V gave up 2 bases and J gave up 0 bases; unmatched junction bases: 10. This CDR3 region has 18 residues. The CDR3 region is CASSQKDRTILAKNIQYF. CDR3 sequence (DNA): TGCGCCAGCAGCCAAAAGGACAGGACGATCCTAGCCAAAAACATTCAGTACTTC.

As DNA, the CDR3 is TGTGCCACCAGCAGAGAATTGACAGGGGTCTCCTACGAGCAGTACTTC. Translated, it gives CATSRELTGVSYEQYF. The chain joins TRBV15 to TRBJ2-7; 8 bases fit TRBD1. Looked up from germline, CDR1 is LNHNV and CDR2 is YYDKDF (reference sequence). Trimming cost V 0 bases and J 0 bases; bases outside gene matches: 4. This CDR3 spans 16 amino acids.

V usage is TRBV4-2 and J usage is TRBJ2-3; D possibly corresponds to TRBD2 (7 bases). CDR1 is LGHNA and CDR2 is YNFKEQ in the germline V gene. Trimming cost V 0 bases and J 5 bases, with 9 bases left between them. CDR3 length: 14 residues. The DNA for the CDR3 is TGTGCCAGCAGCCAAGAGGGGGGGCGAGATACGCAGTATTTT. It yields the protein CASSQEGGRDTQYF.

This rearrangement joins TRBV7-9 to TRBJ1-4, with D perhaps matching TRBD1 (5 bases). The length of the CDR3 is 16 residues. Trimming removed 1 base at V and 8 bases at J, with 17 bases between. Germline loops: CDR1 SEHNR, CDR2 FQNEAQ (reference sequence). DNA of the CDR3: TGTGCCAGCAGCTTAGGATTTGGAGGAGGGGACGAAAAACTGTTTTTT. Its protein is CASSLGFGGGDEKLFF.

V usage is TRBV6-4 and J usage is TRBJ2-5; D is possibly TRBD1 (5 bases). The V and J ends lost 0 bases and 7 bases respectively, with 9 bases between them. This CDR3 spans 13 amino acids. Per the germline V gene, CDR1 is MRHNA and CDR2 is SNTAGT. CDR3 region: CASSDSDTGTQYF. DNA of the CDR3: TGTGCCAGCAGTGACTCGGACACAGGGACCCAGTACTTC.

This clone is a singleton in its sample. The chain joins TRBV5-1 to TRBJ2-7; D not certain. The CDR3 contains 13 residues. CDR1 and CDR2 from the germline V gene are SGHRS and YFSETQ. Trimming removed 5 bases at V and 5 bases at J, with 14 bases between. CDR3 sequence: CASRPDRANEQYF. CDR3 coding DNA: TGCGCCAGCAGACCCGACCGAGCGAACGAGCAGTACTTC.

This clone has only a few counts. The V gene is TRBV10-1, the J gene TRBJ2-1; 7 nucleotides match TRBD1. Germline lookup yields CDR1 WNHNN and CDR2 SYGVQD (reference sequence). The CDR3 covers 15 residues. V trimming: 7 bases; J trimming: 4 bases; junction bases outside the gene matches: 10. CDR3 protein: CASNKNRDSYNEQFF. The CDR3 DNA follows: TGCGCCAGCAACAAGAACCGGGACAGTTACAATGAGCAGTTCTTC.

The chain is built from TRBV5-6 and TRBJ2-3; 9 bases map to TRBD2. CDR3 length: 17 amino acids. Germline assignment: CDR1 SGHDT and CDR2 YYEEEE. Trimming took 5 bases from V and 4 from J; bases not matched to a gene: 14. The CDR3 nucleotides read TGTGCCAGCAGACCCATCGCGAGCGGGGGGCCACCAGATACGCAGTATTTT. This encodes CASRPIASGGPPDTQYF.

The rearrangement links TRBV9 to TRBJ2-5; TRBD1 might be the D (5 bases). V lost 0 bases, J lost 4 bases, and 16 bases lay in between. The CDR3 covers 16 residues. Germline V gene sequence: CDR1 SGDLS, CDR2 YYNGEE. CDR3 DNA sequence: TGTGCCAGCAGCGTAGTAGGAGTAGTAGGGGTAGAGACCCAGTACTTC. Translation: CASSVVGVVGVETQYF.